This T cell receptor (beta chain) was obtained from a study of blood T cell repertoires in COVID-19. Study in general: COVID-19 samples collected from the United States, Italy and Spain covered acute and convalescent phases.

The junction had 6 bases not matched to a gene; V was cut back by 5 bases and J by 5 bases. CDR1 and CDR2 from the germline V gene are MNHNS and SASEGT. The length of the CDR3 is 15 residues. Original analysis: For nucleated cells, counts were estimated from reference gene primer amplification. Only in-frame clones appear in the TCRdb table, and some are missing; sequencing was by immunoSEQ multiplex PCR. The D gene and trimming were derived from the DNA, and the V and J assignments and clone size from that table. The sample lists about 70,000 clones; over 70% were seen once. The sequenced sample consisted of peripheral blood. The chain employs TRBV6-1 and TRBJ1-4, with 9 nucleotides matching TRBD1. The receptor was isolated from a man aged 65 to 85 with acute or convalescent COVID-19. CDR3 nucleotide sequence: TGTGCCAGCAGTTCTTCCGGGACAGGGAATGAAAAACTGTTTTTT. Its translation is CASSSSGTGNEKLFF.